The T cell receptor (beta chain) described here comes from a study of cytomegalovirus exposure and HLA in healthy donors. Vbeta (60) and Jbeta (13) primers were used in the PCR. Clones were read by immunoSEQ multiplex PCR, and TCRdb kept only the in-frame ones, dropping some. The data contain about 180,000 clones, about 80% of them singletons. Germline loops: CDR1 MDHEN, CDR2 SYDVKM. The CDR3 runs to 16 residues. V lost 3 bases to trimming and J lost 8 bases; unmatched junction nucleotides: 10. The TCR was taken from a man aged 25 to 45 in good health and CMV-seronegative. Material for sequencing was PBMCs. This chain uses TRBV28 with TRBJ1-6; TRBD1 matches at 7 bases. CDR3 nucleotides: TGTGCCAGCAGTTTTCAGGTTGGGACAGTCTATTCACCCCTCCACTTT. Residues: CASSFQVGTVYSPLHF.